These T cell receptor beta chains were read from a single sample in a study of blood T cell repertoires in COVID-19. Sequencing was performed with immunoSEQ multiplex PCR; in TCRdb, only in-frame clones are kept and a portion is missing. In the table there are some 280,000 clones, about nine tenths of which are singletons. Material for sequencing was peripheral blood. Receptor source: a woman in her twenties or thirties with active or convalescent COVID-19. CDR3s include the opening cysteine and the closing phenylalanine or tryptophan. A D gene is named only where the DNA matches it firmly. Clone size is shown for a subset of rows, as once, few, many or a class of expanded clone.

TRBJ2-1	.	TRBV6-4	.	CATPVNEQFF	TGTGCCACCCCTGTTAATGAGCAGTTCTTC
TRBJ1-2	.	TRBV19	TRBD1	CASSAAHGQGEGNYGYTF	TGTGCCAGTAGTGCCGCGCACGGACAGGGTGAAGGCAACTATGGCTACACCTTC
TRBJ1-3	.	TRBV30	.	CAWSRQSGNTIYF	TGTGCCTGGAGTAGACAATCTGGAAACACCATATATTTT
TRBJ1-5	few	TRBV19	.	CASSIGPPDSFINQPQHF	TGTGCCAGTAGTATAGGGCCCCCGGACAGTTTCATTAATCAGCCCCAGCATTTT
TRBJ1-3	few	TRBV11-2	.	CASSSPWTASGNTIYF	TGTGCCAGCAGCTCGCCTTGGACAGCCTCTGGAAACACCATATATTTT
TRBJ2-1	.	TRBV7-9	TRBD2	CASSPWTSGAAEQFF	TGTGCCAGCAGCCCATGGACTAGCGGGGCAGCTGAGCAGTTCTTC
TRBJ1-6	.	TRBV10-3	.	CAAQGGGSKESPLHF	TGTGCCGCCCAGGGAGGGGGTTCCAAGGAGTCACCCCTCCACTTT
TRBJ2-2	.	TRBV7-8	TRBD2	CASNFLAGGPGTGELFF	TGTGCCAGCAACTTCCTCGCGGGGGGGCCTGGCACCGGGGAGCTGTTTTTT
TRBJ2-5	.	TRBV28	TRBD2	CASSTRRGDSETQYF	TGTGCCAGCAGTACCCGCCGGGGGGATTCGGAGACCCAGTACTTC
TRBJ2-2	.	TRBV4-3	TRBD2	CASSQVGWGGTGELFF	TGCGCCAGCAGCCAAGTCGGATGGGGGGGGACCGGGGAGCTGTTTTTT
TRBJ2-5	.	TRBV7-2	TRBD1	CASSFPLPGQKGETQYF	TGTGCCAGCAGCTTCCCCTTGCCGGGACAGAAAGGAGAGACCCAGTACTTC
TRBJ2-5	.	TRBV28	TRBD2	CASSLPAGGPGETQYF	TGTGCCAGCAGTTTACCAGCGGGGGGGCCGGGTGAGACCCAGTACTTC
TRBJ1-1	.	TRBV5-4	.	CASSNWAPTRKAEAFF	TGTGCCAGCAGCAACTGGGCCCCGACCAGGAAGGCTGAAGCTTTCTTT
TRBJ1-3	.	TRBV30	.	CAWSVQGGNTIYF	TGTGCCTGGAGTGTACAGGGTGGAAACACCATATATTTT
TRBJ1-4	.	TRBV6-1	TRBD1	CASSERAGGVEKLFF	TGTGCCAGCAGTGAAAGGGCAGGGGGTGTAGAAAAACTGTTTTTT
TRBJ1-5	.	TRBV3-1/TRBV3-2	.	CASSQDWGVDQPQHF	TGTGCCAGCAGCCAAGACTGGGGGGTAGACCAGCCCCAGCATTTT
TRBJ1-1	.	TRBV7-2	.	CASSLEAWGPNTEAFF	TGTGCCAGCAGCTTAGAGGCGTGGGGCCCGAACACTGAAGCTTTCTTT
TRBJ2-4	once	TRBV7-2	TRBD1	CASSPGGFGKNIQYF	TGTGCCAGCAGTCCAGGGGGCTTTGGCAAAAACATTCAGTACTTC
TRBJ1-5	.	TRBV3-1/TRBV3-2	.	CASSQGHQGSPQHF	TGTGCCAGCAGCCAAGGCCACCAGGGATCACCCCAGCATTTT
TRBJ1-5	.	TRBV30	.	CAWGRDNQPQHF	TGTGCCTGGGGCAGGGACAATCAGCCCCAGCATTTT
TRBJ1-2	many	TRBV7-9	.	CASSGGLKGYTF	TGTGCCAGCAGTGGGGGGTTAAAGGGCTACACCTTC
TRBJ1-2	.	TRBV18	.	CASSPSFRTNYGYTF	TGTGCCAGCTCACCAAGTTTCAGGACTAACTATGGCTACACCTTC
TRBJ1-3	.	TRBV28	.	CASSFTVSSGNTIYF	TGTGCCAGCAGTTTTACGGTGAGCTCTGGAAACACCATATATTTT
TRBJ1-4	.	TRBV28	TRBD1	CASSFMTGLVEKLFF	TGTGCCAGCAGTTTCATGACAGGGCTAGTTGAAAAACTGTTTTTT
TRBJ1-4	.	TRBV24-1	.	CATSDSGHYNEKLFF	TGTGCCACCAGCGATTCCGGACACTATAATGAAAAACTGTTTTTT
TRBJ2-1	.	TRBV5-4	.	CASGTDANEQFF	TGTGCCAGCGGGACTGACGCCAATGAGCAGTTCTTC
TRBJ1-2	.	TRBV28	.	CASSLGRGNNYGYTF	TGTGCCAGCAGTCTGGGTAGGGGCAACAACTATGGCTACACCTTC
TRBJ2-1	.	TRBV10-3	TRBD1	CAIRTGELNEQFF	TGTGCCATCAGGACAGGGGAATTGAATGAGCAGTTCTTC
TRBJ1-2	.	TRBV30	TRBD1	CAWSRTGTVVGYTF	TGTGCCTGGAGCAGAACCGGGACAGTGGTCGGCTACACCTTC
TRBJ1-2	.	TRBV4-1	.	CASSPITGSPGEGYTF	TGCGCCAGCAGCCCCATTACAGGGTCCCCTGGGGAGGGCTACACCTTC
TRBJ2-5	.	TRBV2	.	CASSEGLVEETQYF	TGTGCCAGCAGTGAAGGACTAGTCGAAGAGACCCAGTACTTC
TRBJ2-7	.	TRBV12-3/TRBV12-4	.	CASTRTNNEQYF	TGTGCCAGCACCAGGACTAACAACGAGCAGTACTTC
TRBJ2-1	once	TRBV3-1/TRBV3-2	TRBD2	CASSQAPSGGGNEQFF	TGTGCCAGCAGCCAAGCCCCATCGGGGGGGGGTAATGAGCAGTTCTTC
TRBJ1-1	.	TRBV24-1	.	CATSGLGVRTEAFF	TGTGCCACCAGTGGTTTAGGGGTGCGCACTGAAGCTTTCTTT
TRBJ2-6	once	TRBV6-2/TRBV6-3	.	CASSYQISGANVLTF	TGTGCCAGCAGTTATCAGATCTCTGGGGCCAACGTCCTGACTTTC
TRBJ2-3	.	TRBV7-2	.	CASSLNLDTYTQYF	TGTGCCAGCAGCTTAAACCTCGATACTTATACGCAGTATTTT
TRBJ1-5	.	TRBV19	.	CASSYSRGNQPQHF	TGTGCCAGTAGTTATTCCAGGGGAAATCAGCCCCAGCATTTT
TRBJ1-1	.	TRBV6-2/TRBV6-3	TRBD1	CASSYGTGGAEAFF	TGTGCCAGCAGTTACGGGACAGGGGGTGCTGAAGCTTTCTTT
TRBJ2-7	.	TRBV29-1	TRBD1	CSVARTGEGEQYF	TGCAGCGTTGCCAGGACAGGGGAGGGCGAGCAGTACTTC
TRBJ1-5	.	TRBV7-9	TRBD1	CASISQREAGGGNQPQHF	TGTGCCAGCATTTCCCAGAGAGAGGCAGGGGGAGGCAATCAGCCCCAGCATTTT
TRBJ1-5	.	TRBV19	.	CASSTQGRGQPQHF	TGTGCCAGTAGCACACAGGGCCGGGGTCAGCCCCAGCATTTT
TRBJ1-3	few	TRBV28	.	CASSSLGAGLGNTIYF	TGTGCCAGCAGTTCCCTGGGAGCGGGATTGGGAAACACCATATATTTT
TRBJ1-2	.	TRBV4-3	.	CASSQDRWAGPYGYTF	TGCGCCAGCAGCCAAGATCGGTGGGCAGGGCCGTATGGCTACACCTTC
TRBJ1-2	.	TRBV6-2/TRBV6-3	.	CASSALRSNYGYTF	TGTGCCAGCAGCGCACTAAGATCTAACTATGGCTACACCTTC
TRBJ2-4	.	TRBV30	TRBD2	CAWSRGLAGVSPKNIQYF	TGTGCCTGGAGTAGGGGACTAGCGGGGGTTTCTCCCAAAAACATTCAGTACTTC
TRBJ2-1	.	TRBV10-2	TRBD2	CASSVAGGALLDEQFF	TGCGCCAGCAGTGTGGCGGGAGGGGCCCTACTCGATGAGCAGTTCTTC
TRBJ1-3	.	TRBV19	.	CASSSGGRASGNTIYF	TGTGCCAGTAGTTCCGGGGGGAGGGCTTCTGGAAACACCATATATTTT